The clone carrying this TCR beta chain came up a few times. Its antigen is unknown. Amplification of TCR beta CDR3 regions used RNA as the template. The primer set for the first-round RT-PCR of the TCR CDR3 was HTBI. TCRdb re-called the multiplex PCR reads through MiXCR, storing one row per CDR3 protein. This table has over 300,000 distinct CDR3 sequences, 14% appearing once. The authors deemed Graves' hyperthyroidism stable absent ophthalmopathy progression within 18 months. The sample is drawn from a study of T cells in Graves' hyperthyroidism and ophthalmopathy. The V gene's germline CDR1 is DFQATT and CDR2 SNEGSKA (reference sequence). CDR3 length: 13 amino acids. Trimming took 3 bases from V and 5 from J; bases not matched to a gene: 6. Broader study findings: Blood samples included most of the expanded thyroid clonotypes exceeding 0.001.

The sequenced material came from blood. V and J are TRBV20-1 and TRBJ2-7, with 8 bases matching TRBD2. The TCR comes from a woman in her sixties or seventies with Graves' hyperthyroidism. CDR3 region: CSASGRAPNEQYF. In DNA form, the CDR3 reads TGCAGTGCTAGCGGGAGGGCCCCCAACGAGCAGTACTTC.